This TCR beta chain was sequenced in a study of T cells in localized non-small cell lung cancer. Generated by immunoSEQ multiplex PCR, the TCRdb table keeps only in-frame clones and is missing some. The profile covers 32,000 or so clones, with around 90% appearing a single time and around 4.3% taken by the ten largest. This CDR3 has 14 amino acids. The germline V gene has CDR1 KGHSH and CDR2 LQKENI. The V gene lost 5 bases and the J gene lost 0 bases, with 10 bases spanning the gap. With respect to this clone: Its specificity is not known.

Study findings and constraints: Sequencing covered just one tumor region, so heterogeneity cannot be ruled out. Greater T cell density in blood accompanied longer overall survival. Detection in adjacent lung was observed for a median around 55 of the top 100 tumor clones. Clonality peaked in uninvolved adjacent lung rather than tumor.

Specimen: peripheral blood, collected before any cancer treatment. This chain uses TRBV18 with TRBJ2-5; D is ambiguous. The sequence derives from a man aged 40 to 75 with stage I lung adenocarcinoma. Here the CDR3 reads CASSSTSYQETQYF. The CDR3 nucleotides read TGTGCCAGCTCATCGACTTCGTACCAAGAGACCCAGTACTTC.